The 23 T cell receptor beta chains given below trace back to one sample, sequenced in a study of T-cell reconstitution after alpha-beta-depleted transplantation in children. A TCRbeta library incorporating unique molecular identifiers was prepared. TCRdb independently ran MiXCR on the PCR reads; one entry per CDR3 protein. The table shows roughly 590,000 distinct CDR3 sequences, with roughly 15% occurring only once. The sample consisted of PBMCs from the stem cell graft donor, taken from the stem cell graft. The receptors come from a human donor who donated a stem cell graft to a child with acute myeloid leukemia.

This clonotype showed up many times. This chain links TRBV27 with TRBJ1-1; 7 bases match TRBD1. This CDR3 is 16 amino acids long. Per the germline V gene, CDR1 is MNHEY and CDR2 is SMNVEV (reference sequence). Trimming at V came to 3 bases and at J to 6 bases, leaving 13 bases not matched to a gene. Here the CDR3 DNA reads TGTGCCAGCAGTTTTTTCCCCGGGACAGCGACGTCTGAAGCTTTCTTT. Encoded protein: CASSFFPGTATSEAFF.

This clonotype was recorded a few times. J is TRBJ2-4 and V is TRBV20-1, with TRBD1 matching 9 bases. This CDR3 contains 13 residues. V was clipped by 6 bases and J by 4 bases; unmatched bases: 4. CDR1 is DFQATT, CDR2 SNEGSKA, per germline (reference sequence). The CDR3 DNA reads TGCAGTGCCCGCGGGACAGGGAAAAACATTCAGTACTTC. Protein: CSARGTGKNIQYF.

This chain links TRBV5-1 with TRBJ1-5, with D perhaps matching TRBD1 (6 bases). The germline gives CDR1 SGHRS, CDR2 YFSETQ. This CDR3 has 14 amino acids. The ends were cut back, 4 bases at V and 7 bases at J, with 15 bases in the middle. As DNA, the CDR3 is TGCGCCAGCAGCCCGGATGGGGGCGGACAGCCCCAGCATTTT. Translated: CASSPDGGGQPQHF.

This chain joins TRBV7-9 and TRBJ2-7, with 8 bases lining up with TRBD2. The junction had 7 bases not matched to a gene; V was cut back by 2 bases and J by 7 bases. This CDR3 is built from 14 residues. Germline CDR1 reads SEHNR; CDR2 reads FQNEAQ (reference sequence). CDR3 nucleotides: TGTGCCAGCAGCTTAACGGGGGGGGCCGGAGAGCAGTACTTC. This codes for CASSLTGGAGEQYF.

The V and J genes are TRBV13 and TRBJ2-3; TRBD2 matches 7 bases. This CDR3 spans 15 amino acids. The germline gives CDR1 PRHDT, CDR2 FYEKMQ (reference sequence). V shed 5 bases, J shed 3 bases, and the junction held 8 bases outside the gene matches. In nucleotides, the CDR3 is TGTGCCAGCAGCCCAGGGACTACGCTAACAGATACGCAGTATTTT. Protein: CASSPGTTLTDTQYF.

A remark on this clonotype: This clone may be a read error of a much larger clone one base away. The chain joins TRBV5-1 to TRBJ1-1, with D possibly TRBD1 on 6 matching bases. Germline CDR1 is SGHRS and CDR2 is YFSETQ. The CDR3 is 13 residues long. CDR3 DNA: TGCGCCAGCAGTTGGGACAAGAACACTGAAGCTGTCTTT. Translated: CASSWDKNTEAVF.

This clonotype was counted between two and nine times. The chain joins TRBV12-3 or TRBV12-4 to TRBJ2-4, with D possibly TRBD1 on 5 matching bases. The CDR3 has 16 amino acids. Trimming removed 5 bases from V and 3 bases from J, with 17 bases in between. CDR3 loop: CASSTRRVLGKNIQYF. Written as DNA, the CDR3 is TGTGCCAGCAGTACTCGCAGGGTTTTAGGCAAAAACATTCAGTACTTC.

This clonotype was picked up a small number of times. The chain joins TRBV7-2 to TRBJ1-6; maybe TRBD1 (5 bases). Germline loops: CDR1 SGHTA, CDR2 FQGNSA. The CDR3 has 16 residues. Trimming left V 2 bases short and J 9 bases short, with 17 bases between. The CDR3 loop is CASSLTPAGISSPLHF. CDR3 DNA sequence: TGTGCCAGCAGCTTAACTCCGGCAGGGATCTCTTCACCCCTCCACTTT.

J is TRBJ1-4 and V is TRBV6-5, with a weak D call TRBD1 (6 bases). The V end lost 4 bases, the J end lost 8 bases, and 17 bases lay between the germline ends. Germline V CDR1 and CDR2: MNHEY, SVGAGI. The length of the CDR3 is 15 residues. The CDR3 loop is CASSSTTGFGEKLFF. CDR3 bases: TGTGCCAGCAGTTCTACAACAGGGTTCGGAGAAAAACTGTTTTTT.

There are a few counts of this clonotype. The chain carries TRBV12-3 or TRBV12-4 and TRBJ1-5; D is uncertain. The CDR3 spans 13 residues. Trimming took off 5 bases at V and 7 bases at J, with 12 bases between the two ends. The CDR3 nucleotides are TGTGCCAGCAGTGGAGCGTCGGGCCAGCCCCAGCATTTT. Translating gives CASSGASGQPQHF.

About this clonotype itself: A much larger clonotype is one base distant, so this may be a read error. The chain joins TRBV20-1 to TRBJ2-3, with 9 bases matching TRBD2. The germline CDR1 and CDR2 sequences are DFQATT and SNEGSKA (reference sequence). The CDR3 has 14 amino acids. The junction had 8 bases not matched to a gene; V was cut back by 8 bases and J by 2 bases. The CDR3 spells CSIPTSGATDTQYF. CDR3 in DNA: TGCAGTATCCCGACTAGCGGTGCCACAGATACGCAGTATTTT.

The rearrangement links TRBV7-2 to TRBJ2-7; a possible D gene is TRBD1 (5 bases). Trimming shortened V by 2 bases and J by 4 bases, and 21 bases separated the two germline ends. The V gene's germline CDR1 is SGHTA and CDR2 FQGNSA. This CDR3 has 17 residues. The CDR3 DNA is TGTGCCAGCAGCTTATGGTCGATCTCGGACAAGGCTTACGAGCAGTACTTC. It is translated as CASSLWSISDKAYEQYF.

This clonotype was observed at least ten times. The chain couples TRBV29-1 to TRBJ2-5; no firm D call. Trimming pared 4 bases from V and 2 bases from J, leaving 5 bases between. The germline CDR1 and CDR2 sequences are SQVTM and ANQGSEA. The CDR3 covers 11 residues. The CDR3 nucleotides read TGCAGCGTTGTACCGCAAGAGACCCAGTACTTC. This translates into CSVVPQETQYF.

Remarks on this clonotype: A read error may produce the germline difference seen at one junction end. The chain uses TRBV20-1 and TRBJ1-1, with D possibly TRBD1 on 6 matching bases. This CDR3 has 17 residues. Germline V gives CDR1 DFQATT, CDR2 SNEGSKA (reference sequence). CDR3 sequence (DNA): TGCTGTGCTAGGGGGGGCACATTGATGGTTATGAACACTGAAGCTTTCTTT. Its translation is CCARGGTLMVMNTEAFF.

This clonotype was detected ten times or more. The chain joins TRBV15 to TRBJ1-5; D may be TRBD1 (6 bases). The CDR3 has 15 residues. The germline CDR1 and CDR2 sequences are LNHNV and YYDKDF (reference sequence). V was shortened by 3 bases and J by 1 base, with 10 bases between the two germline ends. The CDR3 nucleotides are TGTGCCACCAGCAGTGAGGGGGGGAGCAATCAGCCCCAGCATTTT. This sequence encodes CATSSEGGSNQPQHF. Full variable domain (remainder filled in from reference TRBV15 and TRBJ1-5): DAMVIQNPRYQVTQFGKPVTLSCSQTLNHNVMYWYQQKSSQAPKLLFHYYDKDFNNEADTPDNFQSRRPNTSFCFLDIRSPGLGDTAMYLCATSSEGGSNQPQHFGDGTRLSIL.

This clonotype was found once. The CDR3 DNA reads as TGTACCTGCTGTTTAGCGCCAGTCCCCCGACAGGGCAATCAGCCCCAGCATTTT. Translation gives CTCCLAPVPRQGNQPQHF. The chain recombines TRBV12-3 or TRBV12-4 with TRBJ1-5; D is possibly TRBD1 (6 bases). This CDR3 has 18 residues.

The chain recombines TRBV20-1 with TRBJ1-2; a weak D match, TRBD1 (6 bases). The V gene's germline CDR1 is DFQATT and CDR2 SNEGSKA (reference sequence). V was pared by 2 bases and J by 6 bases, with 16 bases between. CDR3 length: 14 residues. The CDR3 DNA reads as TGCAGTGCTAGATGGTCGGGCAGGGGAAATGGCTACACCTTC. Protein product: CSARWSGRGNGYTF.

Many counts were recorded for this clonotype. This chain links TRBV7-2 with TRBJ2-1; TRBD2 might be the D (7 bases). V lost 5 bases and J lost 4, with 15 bases in between. The CDR3 is 15 residues long. Germline CDR1 SGHTA, CDR2 FQGNSA. CDR3 DNA: TGTGCCAGCAGCCGAGGGGGGGGGATTTACAATGAGCAGTTCTTC. Amino acid sequence: CASSRGGGIYNEQFF.

This clonotype was counted ten times or more. The CDR3 region is CSARVSGGLNEKLFF. CDR3 DNA: TGCAGTGCTAGAGTATCGGGGGGGCTTAATGAAAAACTGTTTTTT. The chain has TRBV20-1 and TRBJ1-4; maybe TRBD1 (6 bases). V gave up 1 base and J gave up 4 bases, with 13 bases separating them. The germline gives CDR1 DFQATT, CDR2 SNEGSKA (reference sequence). The CDR3 is made up of 15 amino acids.

A remark on this clonotype: Possible read error: a much larger clone is one base away. The V gene is TRBV29-1, the J gene TRBJ1-5, with D tentatively TRBD1 (5 bases). Trimming took 4 bases from V and 7 from J, leaving 20 bases between them. The CDR3 is made up of 15 amino acids. Per germline, CDR1 SQVTM and CDR2 ANQGSEA. The CDR3 is CSVGGSRGIRQPQHF. CDR3 coding DNA: TGCAGCGTTGGGGGCTCTCGGGGGATCAGGCAGCCCCAGCATTTT.

The chain uses TRBV18 and TRBJ2-5; perhaps TRBD2 as D (6 bases). CDR3 length equals 14 residues. Trimming shortened V by 2 bases and J by 4 bases, and 11 bases separated the two germline ends. From germline, CDR1 is KGHSH and CDR2 LQKENI. The CDR3: CASSPNFGGETQYF. In nucleotides, the CDR3 is TGTGCCAGCTCACCAAACTTCGGGGGAGAGACCCAGTACTTC.

This chain links TRBV30 with TRBJ2-2; D possibly corresponds to TRBD2 (6 bases). Trimming stripped 4 bases from V and 0 bases from J, with 9 bases between. The CDR3 loop spans 14 amino acids. Germline CDR1 reads GTSNPN; CDR2 reads SVGIG (reference sequence). The CDR3 nucleotides are TGTGCCTGGATCGGGAGACCGAACACCGGGGAGCTGTTTTTT. Translating it yields CAWIGRPNTGELFF.

This clonotype turned up a few times. V is TRBV20-1 and J is TRBJ1-1; D uncertain. From germline, CDR1 is DFQATT and CDR2 SNEGSKA (reference sequence). V lost 1 base and J 3 bases, leaving 12 bases between the germline ends. CDR3 length equals 14 residues. CDR3 in DNA: TGCAGTGCTAGAGTTCCGGGGTCGGACACTGAAGCTTTCTTT. Amino acid sequence: CSARVPGSDTEAFF.